The 10 T cell receptor beta chains in this list originate from one sample, sequenced in a study of cytomegalovirus exposure and HLA in healthy donors. Profiling relied on immunoSEQ multiplex PCR, and the TCRdb table lists in-frame clones only, not all of them. The sample has around 190,000 clones; approximately 85% are singletons. The sample taken for sequencing was PBMCs. The receptors were gathered from a woman between 18 and 29 years old in good health and CMV-seronegative.

The gene calls are TRBV6-5 and TRBJ2-2, with 9 bases matching TRBD1. The CDR3 sequence is 15 residues long. The germline V gene has CDR1 MNHEY and CDR2 SVGAGI. J lost 4 bases, V lost 2 bases, and 2 bases had no gene match. The CDR3 coding sequence is TGTGCCAGCAGTTACGGGACAGGGTTCACCGGGGAGCTGTTTTTT. This codes for CASSYGTGFTGELFF.

In nucleotides, the CDR3 is TGCGCCAGCAGCTTACCGGACGTAACTGCGGGGAATGAGCAGTTCTTC. Residues: CASSLPDVTAGNEQFF. The chain couples TRBV5-1 to TRBJ2-1; D is possibly TRBD2 (6 bases). Trimming took off 2 bases at V and 7 bases at J, with 19 bases between the two ends. The germline V gene has CDR1 SGHRS and CDR2 YFSETQ. The CDR3 contains 16 residues.

This clone came up a few times. This chain links TRBV6-6 with TRBJ1-5; 8 nucleotides agree with TRBD1. J lost 4 bases, V lost 5 bases, and 7 bases had no gene match. The V gene's germline CDR1 is MNHNY and CDR2 SVGAGI (reference sequence). The CDR3 runs 15 residues. CDR3 amino acids: CASSPGQAGNQPQHF. CDR3 bases: TGTGCCAGCAGTCCGGGACAGGCCGGGAATCAGCCCCAGCATTTT.

This chain uses TRBV6-5 with TRBJ2-3; D might be TRBD2 (5 bases). The V gene's germline CDR1 is MNHEY and CDR2 SVGAGI. The CDR3 is 12 residues long. V lost 2 bases to trimming and J lost 5 bases, with 5 bases between them. In nucleotides, the CDR3 is TGTGCCAGCAGTTACCGGGGAGATACGCAGTATTTT. This codes for CASSYRGDTQYF.

The chain combines TRBV2 with TRBJ1-4; D perhaps matches TRBD1 (5 bases). Germline V CDR1 and CDR2: SNHLY, FYNNEI. There are 19 residues in the CDR3. The V and J ends lost 3 bases and 3 bases respectively, with 23 bases between them. The CDR3: CASSDPRQGTIASNEKLFF. The CDR3 DNA follows: TGTGCCAGCAGTGACCCAAGGCAGGGTACGATTGCATCTAATGAAAAACTGTTTTTT.

This chain uses TRBV10-3 with TRBJ1-1; the D gene is possibly TRBD1 (5 bases). The CDR3 has 13 amino acids. CDR1 and CDR2 from the germline V gene are ENHRY and SYGVKD. The V end lost 7 bases, the J end lost 2 bases, and 11 bases lay between the germline ends. The CDR3 DNA reads as TGTGCCATCAAGGACATTCTTAACACTGAAGCTTTCTTT. This sequence encodes CAIKDILNTEAFF.

CDR3 sequence reads: CASSVDIGRRTGELFF. The CDR3 nucleotides are TGTGCCAGCAGCGTAGATATCGGGAGGCGTACCGGGGAGCTGTTTTTT. The chain is built from TRBV9 and TRBJ2-2, with 7 bases lining up with TRBD2. This CDR3 comprises 16 residues. Germline V gene lookup returns CDR1 SGDLS and CDR2 YYNGEE. J gave up 5 bases and V 0 bases, and 7 bases lay outside the gene matches.

V usage is TRBV28 and J usage is TRBJ2-3; 7 bases line up with TRBD2. With 7 bases clipped from V and 2 bases from J, the junction kept 9 bases outside the gene matches. This CDR3 is 15 amino acids long. Germline-derived CDR1 and CDR2 are MDHEN and SYDVKM. As DNA, the CDR3 is TGTGCCAGCACCGAGCCGGGGACTATCACAGATACGCAGTATTTT. The encoded protein is CASTEPGTITDTQYF.

The chain combines TRBV19 with TRBJ1-3; TRBD1 might be the D (6 bases). The germline CDR1 and CDR2 sequences are LNHDA and SQIVND (reference sequence). Trimming took 5 bases from V and 2 from J, leaving 10 bases between them. The CDR3 spans 14 residues. The CDR3 sequence is CASSSRTAGNTIYF. The DNA of the CDR3 is TGTGCCAGTAGTTCACGGACAGCTGGAAACACCATATATTTT.

This rearrangement joins TRBV29-1 to TRBJ1-1; D perhaps matches TRBD1 (5 bases). Trimming removed 7 bases at V and 4 bases at J, with 13 bases between. Germline V gene sequence: CDR1 SQVTM, CDR2 ANQGSEA. This CDR3 region has 12 residues. CDR3 residues: CSGSRQGTEAFF. CDR3 in DNA: TGCAGCGGGTCGAGGCAGGGCACTGAAGCTTTCTTT.